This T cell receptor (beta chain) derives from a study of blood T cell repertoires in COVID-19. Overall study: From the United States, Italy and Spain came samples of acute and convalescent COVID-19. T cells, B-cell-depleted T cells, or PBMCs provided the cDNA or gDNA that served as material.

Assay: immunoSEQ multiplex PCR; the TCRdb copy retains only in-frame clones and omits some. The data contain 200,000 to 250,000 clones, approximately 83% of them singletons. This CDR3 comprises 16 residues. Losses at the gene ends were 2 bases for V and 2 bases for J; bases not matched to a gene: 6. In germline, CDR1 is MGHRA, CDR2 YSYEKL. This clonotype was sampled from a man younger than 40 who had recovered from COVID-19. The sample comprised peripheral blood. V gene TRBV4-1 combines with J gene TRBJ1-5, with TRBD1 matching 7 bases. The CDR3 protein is CASSQRQGGGNQPQHF. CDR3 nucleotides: TGCGCCAGCAGCCAACGACAGGGAGGCGGCAATCAGCCCCAGCATTTT.